These 18 T cell receptor beta chains were all obtained from the same sample, sequenced in a study of CXCR3-negative and CXCR3-positive naive CD8 T cells. All TRB cDNA libraries came from 5' RACE performed with UMI labels. TCRdb reanalyzed the 5' RACE reads and collapses them to one entry per CDR3 protein, without DNA. The specimen's table records tens of thousands of distinct CDR3 sequences. What was sequenced was naive CXCR3- CD8+ T cells from blood. Subset: CD45RO-CCR7+CD27+CD95- naive CD8+ T cells lacking CXCR3 (TNR3-). The receptors shown here come from a human donor in good health. Some clones in this sample may be carry-over from other donors' samples.

J is TRBJ1-1 and V is TRBV9; without DNA, the TCRdb call of TRBD1 cannot be checked. CDR1 SGDLS and CDR2 YYNGEE come from the germline V gene. This CDR3 is built from 16 residues. CDR3 amino acids: CASSLSAGASRRGAFF.

The chain uses TRBV7-9 and TRBJ2-3; TCRdb outputs TRBD1, but without DNA this stays unchecked. The CDR3 sequence is 13 residues long. Per the germline V gene, CDR1 is SEHNR and CDR2 is FQNEAQ (reference sequence). The CDR3: CASRIQVSDTQYF.

This chain connects TRBV6-5 to TRBJ1-2; the TRBD1 assignment by TCRdb is unverifiable without DNA. Germline-derived CDR1 and CDR2 are MNHEY and SVGAGI. The CDR3 is 14 amino acids. The CDR3 sequence: CASSYSKGARGYTF.

The chain uses TRBV20-1 and TRBJ2-3. Germline CDR1 is DFQATT and CDR2 is SNEGSKA (reference sequence). The length of the CDR3 is 16 residues. CDR3 in amino acids: CSARSGWLINTDTQYF.

This chain uses TRBV3-1 with TRBJ2-5. The CDR3 extends over 14 amino acids. The germline gives CDR1 LGHDT, CDR2 YNNKEL (reference sequence). CDR3 protein: CASRAIGYQETQYF.

The chain joins TRBV7-9 to TRBJ2-5; TCRdb's D call, TRBD2, is unchecked because there is no DNA. CDR3 length: 16 amino acids. Germline lookup yields CDR1 SEHNR and CDR2 FQNEAQ (reference sequence). The CDR3 is CASSLEASGGQETQYF.

This chain uses TRBV29-1 with TRBJ2-1; TCRdb gives TRBD2 as the D gene, but with no DNA this cannot be confirmed. Germline loops: CDR1 SQVTM, CDR2 ANQGSEA. This CDR3 is built from 16 residues. Here the CDR3 reads CSVEDRRVSFYNEQFF.

The chain recombines TRBV7-9 with TRBJ1-1; TCRdb's assignment of TRBD1 cannot be checked, as there is no DNA. CDR3 length equals 16 residues. Germline values: CDR1 SEHNR, CDR2 FQNEAQ (reference sequence). CDR3 region: CASSLPPQGQNTEAFF.

The gene calls are TRBV11-2 and TRBJ2-5; the TCRdb call, TRBD1, lacks DNA for checking. The CDR3 spans 14 residues. Germline CDR1 SGHAT, CDR2 FQNNGV. CDR3: CASSLRGGAETQYF.

V usage is TRBV6-6 and J usage is TRBJ2-3; TCRdb gives TRBD1 as the D gene, but with no DNA this cannot be confirmed. The CDR3 consists of 14 residues. Germline V lookup: CDR1 MNHNY, CDR2 SVGAGI (reference sequence). This CDR3 is CASSSGQLTDTQYF.

The chain carries TRBV11-1 and TRBJ2-5; TCRdb gives TRBD2 as the D gene, but with no DNA this cannot be confirmed. The CDR3 is 13 amino acids. The germline V gene has CDR1 SGHAT and CDR2 FQDESV (reference sequence). The CDR3 reads CASSGPIQETQYF.

V is TRBV9 and J is TRBJ2-7; TCRdb picks TRBD1, but there is no DNA to check that call. The CDR3 totals 16 residues. Germline V gene data show CDR1 as SGDLS and CDR2 as YYNGEE. The CDR3 here is CASSVGAGTSDYEQYF. Supplemented by reference TRBV9 and TRBJ2-7, the full variable domain reads DSGVTQTPKHLITATGQRVTLRCSPRSGDLSVYWYQQSLDQGLQFLIQYYNGEERAKGNILERFSAQQFPDLHSELNLSSLELGDSALYFCASSVGAGTSDYEQYFGPGTRLTVT.

The chain links TRBV20-1 to TRBJ2-1; TCRdb picks TRBD1, but there is no DNA to check that call. CDR3 size: 15 residues. Looked up from germline, CDR1 is DFQATT and CDR2 is SNEGSKA (reference sequence). The CDR3 loop is CSARWTGHLVNEQFF.

This rearrangement joins TRBV5-1 to TRBJ2-3; TCRdb's assignment of TRBD2 cannot be checked, as there is no DNA. The CDR3 runs to 15 residues. The germline V gene has CDR1 SGHRS and CDR2 YFSETQ. The CDR3 reads CASSPGTSGTDTQYF.

The V and J genes are TRBV5-8 and TRBJ1-1; TCRdb's D call, TRBD1, is unchecked because there is no DNA. The germline CDR1 and CDR2 sequences are SGHTS and YDEGEE. The CDR3 contains 19 residues. The CDR3 reads CASSPWYGDRARGNTEAFF.

V is TRBV7-6 and J is TRBJ2-1. CDR1 and CDR2 from the germline V gene are SGHVS and FNYEAQ. This CDR3 spans 15 amino acids. This chain's CDR3 is CASSFEGGSYNEQFF.

Here the CDR3 reads CSARDRDRVINTQYF. The chain links TRBV20-1 to TRBJ2-3; TCRdb selects TRBD1, and the lack of DNA leaves this call unchecked. Germline assignment: CDR1 DFQATT and CDR2 SNEGSKA (reference sequence). The CDR3 consists of 15 residues.

The V call is TRBV7-9, the J call TRBJ1-1; TCRdb's D call, TRBD1, is unchecked because there is no DNA. CDR1 is SEHNR, CDR2 FQNEAQ, per germline (reference sequence). There are 15 residues in the CDR3. The CDR3 protein is CASSYTGGRGTEAFF.